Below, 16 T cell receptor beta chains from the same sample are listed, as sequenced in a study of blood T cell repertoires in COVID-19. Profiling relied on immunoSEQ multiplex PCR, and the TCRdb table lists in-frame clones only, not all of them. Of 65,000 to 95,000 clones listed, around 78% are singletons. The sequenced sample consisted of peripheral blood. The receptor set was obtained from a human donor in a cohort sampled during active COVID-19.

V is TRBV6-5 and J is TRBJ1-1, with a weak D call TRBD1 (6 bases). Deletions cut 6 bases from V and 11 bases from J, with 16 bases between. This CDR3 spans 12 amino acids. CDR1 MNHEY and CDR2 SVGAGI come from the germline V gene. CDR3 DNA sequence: TGTGCCAGCAGCTCTCAGGGGCTAGAGGCTTTCTTT. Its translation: CASSSQGLEAFF.

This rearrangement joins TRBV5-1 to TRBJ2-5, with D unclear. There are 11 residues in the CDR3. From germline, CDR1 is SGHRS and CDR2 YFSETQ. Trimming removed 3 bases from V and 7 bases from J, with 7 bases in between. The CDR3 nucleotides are TGCGCCAGCAGCTCGTCGGGGACCCAGTACTTC. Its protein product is CASSSSGTQYF.

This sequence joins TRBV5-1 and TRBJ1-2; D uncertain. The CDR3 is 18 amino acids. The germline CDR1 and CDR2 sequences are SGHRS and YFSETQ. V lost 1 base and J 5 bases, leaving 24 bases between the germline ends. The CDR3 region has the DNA TGCGCCAGCAGCTTGCTGGACCCCTATCAGCGGGCTTTGTATGGCTACACCTTC. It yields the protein CASSLLDPYQRALYGYTF.

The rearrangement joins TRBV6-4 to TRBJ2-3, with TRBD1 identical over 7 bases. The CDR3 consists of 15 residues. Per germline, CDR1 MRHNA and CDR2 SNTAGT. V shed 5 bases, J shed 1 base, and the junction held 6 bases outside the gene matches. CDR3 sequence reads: CASSRGGLGTDTQYF. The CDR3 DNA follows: TGTGCCAGCAGTCGAGGGGGCTTGGGCACAGATACGCAGTATTTT.

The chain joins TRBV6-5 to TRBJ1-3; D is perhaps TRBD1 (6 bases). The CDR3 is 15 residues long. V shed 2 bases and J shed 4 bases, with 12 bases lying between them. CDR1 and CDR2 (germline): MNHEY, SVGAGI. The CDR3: CASSYAQGRGNTIYF. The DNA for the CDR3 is TGTGCCAGCAGTTACGCACAGGGTCGAGGAAACACCATATATTTT.

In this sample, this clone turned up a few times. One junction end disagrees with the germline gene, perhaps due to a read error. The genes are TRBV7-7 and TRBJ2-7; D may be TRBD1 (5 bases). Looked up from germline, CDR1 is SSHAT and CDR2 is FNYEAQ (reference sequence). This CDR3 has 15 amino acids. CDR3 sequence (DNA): TGTGCTAGCAGCTTAGGCCAGGGTAAATCGGGCGAGCAGTACTTC. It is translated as CASSLGQGKSGEQYF.

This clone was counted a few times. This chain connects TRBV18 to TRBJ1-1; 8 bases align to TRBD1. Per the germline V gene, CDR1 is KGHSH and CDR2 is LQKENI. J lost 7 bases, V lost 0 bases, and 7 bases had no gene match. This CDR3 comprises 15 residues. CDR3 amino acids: CASSPPAGGLGEAFF. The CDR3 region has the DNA TGTGCCAGCTCACCACCGGCAGGGGGCCTCGGTGAAGCTTTCTTT. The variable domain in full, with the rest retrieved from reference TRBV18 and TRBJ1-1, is NAGVMQNPRHLVRRRGQEARLRCSPMKGHSHVYWYRQLPEEGLKFMVYLQKENIIDESGMPKERFSAEFPKEGPSILRIQQVVRGDSAAYFCASSPPAGGLGEAFFGQGTRLTVV.

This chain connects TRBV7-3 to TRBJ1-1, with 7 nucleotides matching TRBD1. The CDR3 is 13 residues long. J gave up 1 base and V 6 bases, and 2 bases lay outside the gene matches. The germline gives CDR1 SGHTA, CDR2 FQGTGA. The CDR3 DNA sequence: TGTGCCAGCAGTACAGGGGCGAACACTGAAGCTTTCTTT. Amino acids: CASSTGANTEAFF.

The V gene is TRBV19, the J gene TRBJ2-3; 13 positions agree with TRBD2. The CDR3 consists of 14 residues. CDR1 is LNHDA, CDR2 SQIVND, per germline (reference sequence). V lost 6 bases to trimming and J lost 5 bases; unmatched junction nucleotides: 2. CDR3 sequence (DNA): TGTGCCAGTAGCGGACTAGCGGGGGTAGATACGCAGTATTTT. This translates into CASSGLAGVDTQYF.

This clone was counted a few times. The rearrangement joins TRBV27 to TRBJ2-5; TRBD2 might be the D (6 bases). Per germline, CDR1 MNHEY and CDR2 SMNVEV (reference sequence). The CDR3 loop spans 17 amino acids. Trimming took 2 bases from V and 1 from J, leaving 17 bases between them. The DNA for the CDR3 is TGTGCCAGCAGTTTAAAGGCGCGTGGGGGACTCCAAGAGACCCAGTACTTC. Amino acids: CASSLKARGGLQETQYF.

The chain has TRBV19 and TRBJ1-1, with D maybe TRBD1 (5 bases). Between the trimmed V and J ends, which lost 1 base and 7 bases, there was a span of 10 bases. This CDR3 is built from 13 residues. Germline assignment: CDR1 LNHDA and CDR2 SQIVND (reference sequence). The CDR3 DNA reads TGTGCCAGTAGTATAGTCCAGGGCATTGAAGCTTTCTTT. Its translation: CASSIVQGIEAFF.

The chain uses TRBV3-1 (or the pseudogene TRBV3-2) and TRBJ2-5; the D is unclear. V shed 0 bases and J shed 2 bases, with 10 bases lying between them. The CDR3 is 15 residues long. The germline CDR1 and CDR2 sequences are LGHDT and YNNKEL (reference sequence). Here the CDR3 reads CASSQDSSNQETQYF. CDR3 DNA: TGTGCCAGCAGCCAAGATAGCTCCAATCAAGAGACCCAGTACTTC.

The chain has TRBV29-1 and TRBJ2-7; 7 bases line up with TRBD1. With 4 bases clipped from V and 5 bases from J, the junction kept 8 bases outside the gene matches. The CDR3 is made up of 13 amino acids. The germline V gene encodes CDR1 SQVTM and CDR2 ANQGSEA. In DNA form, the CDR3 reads TGCAGCGTTGCTTCCAGACAGGGAAACGAGCAGTACTTC. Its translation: CSVASRQGNEQYF.

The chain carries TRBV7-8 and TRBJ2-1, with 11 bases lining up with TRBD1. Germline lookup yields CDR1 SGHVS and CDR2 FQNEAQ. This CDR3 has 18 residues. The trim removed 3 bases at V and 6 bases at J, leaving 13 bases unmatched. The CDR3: CASSFPRPSGQGGNEQFF. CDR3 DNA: TGTGCCAGCAGCTTCCCTCGTCCGTCGGGACAGGGGGGCAATGAGCAGTTCTTC.

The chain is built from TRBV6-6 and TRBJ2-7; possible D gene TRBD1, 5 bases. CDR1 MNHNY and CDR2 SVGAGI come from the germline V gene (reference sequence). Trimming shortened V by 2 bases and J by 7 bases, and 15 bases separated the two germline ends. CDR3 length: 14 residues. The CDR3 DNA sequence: TGTGCCAGCAGTTACGTAGGCAGGGCCGAGGAGCAGTACTTC. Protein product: CASSYVGRAEEQYF.

The CDR3 is CAISDLRRSGGGMNTEAFF. CDR3 DNA sequence: TGTGCCATCAGTGATCTCCGAAGGTCAGGGGGCGGGATGAACACTGAAGCTTTCTTT. This rearrangement joins TRBV10-3 to TRBJ1-1; TRBD1 aligns across 8 bases. Germline V CDR1 and CDR2: ENHRY, SYGVKD. The trim removed 3 bases at V and 0 bases at J, leaving 15 bases unmatched. This CDR3 has 19 residues.